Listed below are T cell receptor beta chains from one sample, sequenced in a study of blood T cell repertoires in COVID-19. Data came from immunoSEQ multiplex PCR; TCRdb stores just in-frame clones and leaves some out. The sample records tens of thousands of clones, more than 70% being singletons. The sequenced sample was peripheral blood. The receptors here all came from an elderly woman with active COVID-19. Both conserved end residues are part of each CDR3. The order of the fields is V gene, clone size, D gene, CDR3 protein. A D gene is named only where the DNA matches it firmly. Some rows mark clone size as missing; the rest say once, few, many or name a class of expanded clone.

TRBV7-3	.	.	CASSPQGPGTEAFF
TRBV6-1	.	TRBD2	CASSEVGGLIIAGGNNEQFF
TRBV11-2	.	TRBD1	CASSPGTGEVDTQYF
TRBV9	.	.	CASSATGSYEQYF
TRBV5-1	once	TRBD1	CASSFMGQAFHQETQYF
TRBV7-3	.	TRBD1	CASSLMGQGATDTQYF
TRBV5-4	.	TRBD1	CASSFDRGRTEAFF
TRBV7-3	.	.	CASRDGGDSGANVLTF
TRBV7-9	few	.	CASSPGGGTNEQFF
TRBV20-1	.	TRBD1	CSASGTGGQPQHF
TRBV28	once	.	CASSPPGGWYEAFF
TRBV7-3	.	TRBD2	CASSYSGLAGDTQYF
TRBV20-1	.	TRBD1	CSASTTPGQGARGTDTQYF
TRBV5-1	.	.	CASSPYYSIARYNEQFF